A single sample is the source of the 17 T cell receptor beta chains below, sequenced in a study of cytomegalovirus exposure and HLA in healthy donors (dated by TCRdb to 2016 to 2017). The receptor library was made with the immunoSEQ multiplex PCR assay. The multiplex PCR relied on a mix of 60 forward primers for TCR Vbeta segments and 13 reverse primers for TCR Jbeta segments. TCRdb mirrors the immuneACCESS table, restricted to in-frame sequences. Some clones are absent from its copies; in checked studies, under half trace to an unresolved V gene, and the reason for the others is unknown. The sample yields some 120,000 clones; around four fifths were counted once. Together, the top ten hold roughly 5.7% of the sample. The sequenced sample was PBMCs. Receptors originate from a man aged 25-40 years in good health and CMV-seronegative.

This chain uses TRBV7-8 with TRBJ1-4; the D gene is possibly TRBD1 (6 bases). The CDR3 contains 15 residues. Trimming pared 5 bases from V and 6 bases from J, leaving 16 bases between. CDR1 is SGHVS and CDR2 is FQNEAQ in the germline V gene. CDR3 coding DNA: TGTGCCAGCAGCCCGTGGACAGAGGGGGATGAAAAACTGTTTTTT. Protein product: CASSPWTEGDEKLFF.

The chain carries TRBV5-1 and TRBJ1-2; D is unclear. The V gene lost 1 base and the J gene lost 0 bases, with 13 bases spanning the gap. The V gene's germline CDR1 is SGHRS and CDR2 YFSETQ. The CDR3 runs 16 residues. The CDR3 reads CASSLSSSPTNYGYTF. The DNA of the CDR3 is TGCGCCAGCAGCTTGTCCTCCAGTCCCACTAACTATGGCTACACCTTC.

The gene calls are TRBV5-1 and TRBJ2-2; 7 bases map to TRBD1. The CDR3 contains 16 residues. Germline V CDR1 and CDR2: SGHRS, YFSETQ. V was pared by 0 bases and J by 3 bases, with 5 bases of the junction left unmatched. CDR3 bases: TGCGCCAGCAGCTTGGAACAGGGGCCTGACACCGGGGAGCTGTTTTTT. Protein: CASSLEQGPDTGELFF.

This clone turned up a few times. This rearrangement joins TRBV7-8 to TRBJ1-4, with 9 bases fitting TRBD1. CDR1 is SGHVS, CDR2 FQNEAQ, per germline. CDR3 length equals 14 residues. Trimming at V came to 8 bases and at J to 8 bases, leaving 9 bases not matched to a gene. The CDR3 protein is CASGSGTGKEKLFF. In DNA, the CDR3 is TGTGCCAGCGGATCCGGGACAGGGAAAGAAAAACTGTTTTTT.

The chain is built from TRBV5-1 and TRBJ2-1; 8 nucleotides align to TRBD1. The germline CDR1 and CDR2 sequences are SGHRS and YFSETQ. There are 15 residues in the CDR3. V shed 1 base, J shed 9 bases, and the junction held 9 bases outside the gene matches. The CDR3 coding sequence is TGCGCCAGCAGCTTGACAGGGGGAGTATCCCTTGAGCAGTTCTTC. Its protein product is CASSLTGGVSLEQFF.

The J gene is TRBJ2-7, the V gene TRBV27, with D perhaps matching TRBD1 (5 bases). The ends were cut back, 2 bases at V and 2 bases at J, with 13 bases in the middle. This CDR3 region has 15 residues. CDR1 MNHEY and CDR2 SMNVEV come from the germline V gene (reference sequence). The CDR3 region has the DNA TGTGCCAGCAGTTTAGCCAGGGTCAACACCTACGAGCAGTACTTC. It is translated as CASSLARVNTYEQYF.

The V call is TRBV13, the J call TRBJ2-6, with 7 bases that match TRBD1. CDR3 length equals 17 residues. Germline CDR1 and CDR2: PRHDT and FYEKMQ (reference sequence). V lost 4 bases to trimming and J lost 0 bases; unmatched junction nucleotides: 6. The CDR3 spells CASSSKDRLSGANVLTF. As DNA, the CDR3 is TGTGCCAGCAGCTCGAAGGACAGGCTCTCTGGGGCCAACGTCCTGACTTTC. Supplemented by reference TRBV13 and TRBJ2-6, the full variable domain reads AAGVIQSPRHLIKEKRETATLKCYPIPRHDTVYWYQQGPGQDPQFLISFYEKMQSDKGSIPDRFSAQQFSDYHSELNMSSLELGDSALYFCASSSKDRLSGANVLTFGAGSRLTVL.

This sequence joins TRBV10-2 and TRBJ1-5; possible D gene TRBD1, 5 bases. The CDR3 runs to 14 residues. Looked up from germline, CDR1 is WSHSY and CDR2 is SAAADI. The V gene lost 3 bases and the J gene lost 3 bases, with 9 bases spanning the gap. The chain's CDR3 is CASSDDSFNQPQHF. In DNA, the CDR3 is TGCGCCAGCAGTGACGACAGCTTCAATCAGCCCCAGCATTTT.

The V gene is TRBV10-3, the J gene TRBJ1-2; D gene unclear. The CDR3 covers 14 residues. Germline CDR1 ENHRY, CDR2 SYGVKD. V was cut by 8 bases and J by 1 base, with 14 bases left in between. This CDR3 reads CAIPRGGVNYGYTF. CDR3 nucleotide sequence: TGTGCCATCCCCCGAGGAGGTGTTAACTATGGCTACACCTTC.

This clone has only one observation. This chain connects TRBV9 to TRBJ1-3; 7 positions agree with TRBD1. V gave up 4 bases and J gave up 0 bases; unmatched junction bases: 7. This CDR3 comprises 16 residues. The germline V gene has CDR1 SGDLS and CDR2 YYNGEE. CDR3 DNA: TGTGCCAGCAGCCGGGACAGCATTTTCTCTGGAAACACCATATATTTT. As protein: CASSRDSIFSGNTIYF. The full variable domain, with the rest looked up from reference TRBV9 and TRBJ1-3, is DSGVTQTPKHLITATGQRVTLRCSPRSGDLSVYWYQQSLDQGLQFLIQYYNGEERAKGNILERFSAQQFPDLHSELNLSSLELGDSALYFCASSRDSIFSGNTIYFGEGSWLTVV.

The rearrangement joins TRBV18 to TRBJ2-2, with 7 bases lining up with TRBD1. CDR3 length: 16 residues. The J segment lost 5 bases and the V segment lost 4 bases, leaving 10 bases of the junction unmatched. Germline V gene lookup returns CDR1 KGHSH and CDR2 LQKENI. Here the CDR3 reads CASSLLTGPGTGELFF. The CDR3 coding sequence is TGTGCCAGCTCACTACTGACAGGGCCAGGGACCGGGGAGCTGTTTTTT.

The chain has TRBV6-6 and TRBJ1-2; a weak D match, TRBD1 (6 bases). The CDR3 loop spans 12 amino acids. Germline V gene data show CDR1 as MNHNY and CDR2 as SVGAGI (reference sequence). The ends were cut back, 6 bases at V and 5 bases at J, with 10 bases in the middle. The CDR3 region is CASRGAGYGYTF. The DNA for the CDR3 is TGTGCCAGCAGGGGGGCAGGGTATGGCTACACCTTC.

DNA of the CDR3: TGTGCCAGCAGTTTGCCCGACAGCCGCTACGAGCAGTACTTC. It specifies CASSLPDSRYEQYF. The gene calls are TRBV27 and TRBJ2-7; tentatively, D is TRBD1 (5 bases). This CDR3 spans 14 amino acids. The V end lost 3 bases, the J end lost 3 bases, and 12 bases lay between the germline ends. Germline values: CDR1 MNHEY, CDR2 SMNVEV (reference sequence).

The chain is built from TRBV10-3 and TRBJ2-7, with D possibly matching TRBD1 (5 bases). Trimming removed 3 bases from V and 3 bases from J, with 15 bases in between. CDR1 and CDR2 from the germline V gene are ENHRY and SYGVKD. The CDR3 consists of 15 residues. The CDR3 coding sequence is TGTGCCATCAGTGATGAACGGACGCAGGGCTACGAGCAGTACTTC. This gives the protein CAISDERTQGYEQYF.

The rearrangement uses TRBV4-1 and TRBJ2-5; 9 bases fit TRBD1. This CDR3 has 16 residues. The V segment lost 2 bases and the J segment 5 bases; nucleotides outside the gene matches: 9. CDR1 MGHRA and CDR2 YSYEKL come from the germline V gene. The CDR3 nucleotides are TGCGCCAGCAGCCAACTGGCCGGGACAGGGTTGGAGACCCAGTACTTC. Protein product: CASSQLAGTGLETQYF.

This clone was found once. This sequence joins TRBV6-4 and TRBJ1-4, with a possible D match to TRBD1 (5 bases). V lost 6 bases and J lost 4, with 18 bases in between. The CDR3 spans 16 residues. Germline V gene lookup returns CDR1 MRHNA and CDR2 SNTAGT. This CDR3 is CASRAPGGGFNEKLFF. CDR3 nucleotides: TGTGCCAGCAGGGCCCCCGGCGGGGGGTTTAATGAAAAACTGTTTTTT.

The gene calls are TRBV5-4 and TRBJ2-2; 11 nucleotides line up with TRBD1. This CDR3 contains 16 residues. CDR1 SGHNT and CDR2 YYREEE come from the germline V gene (reference sequence). The J segment lost 7 bases and the V segment lost 2 bases, leaving 7 bases of the junction unmatched. The CDR3: CASSLGQGAVGGELFF. CDR3 sequence (DNA): TGTGCCAGCAGCTTAGGACAGGGGGCAGTCGGCGGGGAGCTGTTTTTT.